This T cell receptor beta chain is from a study of T cells after yellow fever vaccination. Across the whole study: Each low-cell-number fraction was prepared by means of SMART-Seq v4 Ultra Low Input. Regarding the study as a whole: Booster sampling recovered most clones from primary vaccination (approximately 96% CD4, just over 85% CD8). FACS-sorted repertoires could harbor abundant contaminating bulk-population clonotypes.

Making TCR cDNA involved 5'RACE template switching, which added UMIs and a universal primer site. TCRdb recomputed calls from the 5' RACE reads with MiXCR, one row per CDR3 protein. The profile shows about 300,000 distinct CDR3 sequences, around 7% of them singletons. Trimming cost V 4 bases and J 8 bases; bases outside gene matches: 6. Germline V CDR1 and CDR2: SGHRS, YFSETQ. The CDR3 covers 14 residues. Note on this clonotype: Its antigen is as yet unknown.

This TCR came from a man aged 18 to 29 who received the YFV17D yellow fever vaccine. This specimen consisted of PBMCs, obtained about 41 days after the first yellow fever vaccination. This chain joins TRBV5-1 and TRBJ1-6; TRBD1 matches 7 bases. The CDR3 coding sequence is TGCGCCAGCAGCCCGGGACAGACATATTCACCCCTCCACTTT. It is translated as CASSPGQTYSPLHF.